Listed here are 25 T cell receptor beta chains from one sample, sequenced in a study of prognosis after radiotherapy for stage I lung cancer. Template was genomic DNA; TCR beta CDR3 amplified in two multiplex PCR rounds. Each TRBV and TRBJ gene had its own primer in the first PCR round. TCRdb called the multiplex PCR reads again in MiXCR, with one record for every CDR3 protein. The sample has roughly 30,000 distinct CDR3 sequences, about half seen once. Sample: PBMCs, taken before or after stereotactic body radiation therapy (not recorded which). These receptors were obtained from a donor of 50 years or more with non-small cell lung cancer.

This clonotype was counted only a few times. The chain recombines TRBV7-8 with TRBJ2-3; TRBD2 agrees at 13 bases. Germline CDR1 reads SGHVS; CDR2 reads FQNEAQ. Trimming took 6 bases from V and 15 from J; bases not matched to a gene: 12. This CDR3 comprises 14 residues. CDR3 sequence (DNA): TGTGCCAGCAGATTAACTGGGACTAGCGGGACTGTATATTTT. Protein sequence: CASRLTGTSGTVYF.

The CDR3 spells CASGGLANNRDEQYF. The CDR3 coding sequence is TGTGCCAGCGGTGGACTAGCCAACAATCGGGACGAGCAGTACTTC. The chain uses TRBV6-1 and TRBJ2-7, with TRBD2 identical over 8 bases. The length of the CDR3 is 15 residues. The J segment lost 5 bases and the V segment lost 8 bases, leaving 14 bases of the junction unmatched. Per germline, CDR1 MNHNS and CDR2 SASEGT.

At least ten counts were recorded for this clonotype. The rearrangement joins TRBV20-1 to TRBJ2-5, with 9 bases lining up with TRBD1. Germline values: CDR1 DFQATT, CDR2 SNEGSKA (reference sequence). V shed 1 base, J shed 9 bases, and the junction held 12 bases outside the gene matches. The CDR3 runs to 15 residues. The CDR3 loop reads CSARGLDRGPRAQYF. The CDR3 nucleotides are TGCAGTGCTAGAGGATTGGACAGGGGCCCTCGGGCCCAGTACTTC.

Relative to its sample, this clonotype is medium-sized (0.01 to 0.1%). The V gene is TRBV7-2, the J gene TRBJ1-6; unclear D gene. The germline gives CDR1 SGHTA, CDR2 FQGNSA. The CDR3 runs 12 residues. Trimming pared 7 bases from V and 10 bases from J, leaving 11 bases between. The CDR3 bases are TGTGCCAGCACCATGGTAGGATCACCCCTCCACTTT. Its translation is CASTMVGSPLHF.

This clonotype was observed at least ten times. The V and J genes are TRBV10-3 and TRBJ2-5; D is possibly TRBD1 (5 bases). The CDR3 has 15 amino acids. From germline, CDR1 is ENHRY and CDR2 SYGVKD. V lost 10 bases, J lost 2 bases, and 20 bases lay in between. The CDR3 DNA follows: TGTGCCACATTATACGGCGACAGCCGACAAGAGACCCAGTACTTC. Translating it yields CATLYGDSRQETQYF.

Comment on this clonotype: An end of the junction differs from the germline gene, which may be a read error. This rearrangement joins TRBV24-1 to TRBJ2-2; 7 nucleotides agree with TRBD1. Per germline, CDR1 KGHDR and CDR2 SFDVKD. CDR3 length equals 16 residues. The CDR3 DNA follows: TGTGCCACCATTGATTTGGGCAGGGGGTACACCGGGGAGCTGTTTTTT. Translation: CATIDLGRGYTGELFF.

In its sample, this clonotype was seen many times. The chain carries TRBV24-1 and TRBJ2-7; 10 nucleotides agree with TRBD1. Looked up from germline, CDR1 is KGHDR and CDR2 is SFDVKD. The V gene end was trimmed by 2 bases and the J gene end by 3 bases; junction bases not matched to a gene: 9. The length of the CDR3 is 17 residues. CDR3 in DNA: TGTGCCACCAGTGATTCCCGGGACAGGGGATCTGGCTACGAGCAGTACTTC. This translates into CATSDSRDRGSGYEQYF.

This clonotype was found many times. V gene TRBV6-4 combines with J gene TRBJ1-2, with 10 positions matching TRBD1. This CDR3 contains 14 residues. V shed 5 bases and J 3 bases; nucleotides not matched to a gene: 3. The germline gives CDR1 MRHNA, CDR2 SNTAGT. The CDR3 sequence is CASSSDRGDYGYTF. Here the CDR3 DNA reads TGTGCCAGCAGTTCGGACAGGGGGGACTATGGCTACACCTTC.

This clonotype came up many times. The chain is built from TRBV27 and TRBJ2-2; the D gene could be TRBD1 or TRBD2 (5 bases each). Trimming cost V 9 bases and J 5 bases, with 19 bases left between them. The CDR3 has 15 amino acids. CDR1 is MNHEY, CDR2 SMNVEV, per germline (reference sequence). In nucleotides, the CDR3 is TGTGCCAGTATGACCCGGTGGGGACGGACCGGGGAGCTGTTTTTT. Protein sequence: CASMTRWGRTGELFF.

This clonotype was seen more than once but under ten times. A much larger clone sits a single nucleotide away, making a read error possible. The gene calls are TRBV6-1 and TRBJ2-5; 7 bases agree with TRBD2. The CDR3 length is 15 residues. Germline V gives CDR1 MNHNS, CDR2 SASEGT. J was trimmed by 9 bases and V by 1 base; bases with no gene match: 11. CDR3 sequence: CASSEDLGRQEAQYF. The CDR3 DNA sequence: TGTGCCAGCAGTGAAGACCTCGGGAGGCAGGAGGCCCAGTACTTC.

V is TRBV9 and J is TRBJ2-6; no clear D gene. Germline V gene sequence: CDR1 SGDLS, CDR2 YYNGEE. The V gene lost 1 base and the J gene lost 0 bases, with 5 bases spanning the gap. The CDR3 spans 15 residues. The CDR3 here is CASSVRSSGANVLTF. DNA for the CDR3: TGTGCCAGCAGCGTAAGAAGCTCTGGGGCCAACGTCCTGACTTTC.

The J gene is TRBJ2-5, the V gene TRBV7-2, with D unclear. Trimming shortened V by 0 bases and J by 5 bases, and 13 bases separated the two germline ends. The CDR3 extends over 15 amino acids. The germline V gene has CDR1 SGHTA and CDR2 FQGNSA. In DNA form, the CDR3 reads TGTGCCAGCAGCTTAGCGCATGAGCGTTTGGAGACCCAGTACTTC. Its protein product is CASSLAHERLETQYF.

This clonotype has a count of ten or more. The V and J genes are TRBV19 and TRBJ1-4; D not certain. CDR3 length: 14 amino acids. Germline V lookup: CDR1 LNHDA, CDR2 SQIVND (reference sequence). V shed 1 base and J shed 7 bases, with 10 bases lying between them. The CDR3 DNA is TGTGCCAGTAGTATAGGAGGGAGTGCTGAAAAACTGTTTTTT. Translation gives CASSIGGSAEKLFF.

The CDR3 sequence is CSVQYNEQFF. In DNA, the CDR3 is TGCAGTGTCCAGTACAATGAGCAGTTCTTC. The chain combines TRBV20-1 with TRBJ2-1; D remains ambiguous. The germline V gene has CDR1 DFQATT and CDR2 SNEGSKA (reference sequence). This CDR3 contains 10 residues. Trimming took 7 bases from V and 4 from J, leaving 5 bases between them.

This clonotype has ten or more counts. The chain recombines TRBV5-8 with TRBJ2-7; D ambiguous. Germline CDR1 SGHTS, CDR2 YDEGEE. The CDR3 extends over 14 amino acids. Trimming cost V 1 base and J 0 bases, with 8 bases left between them. CDR3 sequence: CASSLRQDSYEQYF. The CDR3 bases are TGTGCCAGCAGCTTGAGGCAGGACTCCTACGAGCAGTACTTC.

The chain couples TRBV24-1 to TRBJ1-2; possibly TRBD1 for D (6 bases). The CDR3 is 13 residues long. Deletions cut 5 bases from V and 4 bases from J, with 10 bases between. The germline V gene has CDR1 KGHDR and CDR2 SFDVKD. The CDR3 loop is CATSGSGAYGYTF. For the CDR3, the DNA is TGTGCCACCAGTGGGTCAGGGGCCTATGGCTACACCTTC.

This clonotype was recorded many times. The chain couples TRBV28 to TRBJ2-3; D not certain. Germline V lookup: CDR1 MDHEN, CDR2 SYDVKM. CDR3 size: 12 residues. Between the trimmed V and J ends, which lost 6 bases and 0 bases, there was a span of 4 bases. CDR3 sequence (DNA): TGTGCCAGCAGATCTAGCACAGATACGCAGTATTTT. Its protein is CASRSSTDTQYF.

This clonotype showed up many times. The genes are TRBV28 and TRBJ1-2; 9 bases match TRBD1. CDR3 length: 15 amino acids. V shed 8 bases, J shed 6 bases, and the junction held 13 bases outside the gene matches. Germline V CDR1 and CDR2: MDHEN, SYDVKM. CDR3 protein: CASGDTGGVRNGYTF. The CDR3 nucleotides read TGTGCCAGCGGAGATACAGGGGGCGTGAGGAATGGCTACACCTTC.

CDR3 sequence: CSAREFPRRRGTYNEQFF. DNA of the CDR3: TGCAGTGCTAGAGAGTTCCCTAGAAGGAGAGGAACCTACAATGAGCAGTTCTTC. The V and J genes are TRBV20-1 and TRBJ2-1; D gene uncertain. The CDR3 spans 18 residues. Trimming took off 0 bases at V and 2 bases at J, with 20 bases between the two ends. Germline loops: CDR1 DFQATT, CDR2 SNEGSKA (reference sequence).

The chain is built from TRBV2 and TRBJ1-2; the D is unclear. The V and J ends lost 3 bases and 4 bases respectively, with 12 bases between them. The CDR3 covers 14 residues. Per the germline V gene, CDR1 is SNHLY and CDR2 is FYNNEI. DNA of the CDR3: TGTGCCAGCAGTGATAAGGGCCCTCGCTATGGCTACACCTTC. Translation gives CASSDKGPRYGYTF. Variable domain in full (rest from reference TRBV2 and TRBJ1-2): EPEVTQTPSHQVTQMGQEVILRCVPISNHLYFYWYRQILGQKVEFLVSFYNNEISEKSEIFDDQFSVERPDGSNFTLKIRSTKLEDSAMYFCASSDKGPRYGYTFGSGTRLTVV.

This clonotype is labeled as medium-sized. The chain employs TRBV11-2 and TRBJ1-2, with unresolved D. The germline V gene has CDR1 SGHAT and CDR2 FQNNGV. Trimming stripped 5 bases from V and 3 bases from J, with 10 bases between. The CDR3 is 13 residues long. The CDR3 coding sequence is TGTGCCAGCAGCCCTTCCCCCGACTATGGCTACACCTTC. Protein sequence: CASSPSPDYGYTF.

Ten or more counts support this clonotype. This sequence joins TRBV15 and TRBJ2-7, with 7 bases aligning to TRBD1. The CDR3 totals 13 residues. After removal of 2 bases from V and 6 bases from J, the junction contained 4 bases not matched to a gene. The germline V gene has CDR1 LNHNV and CDR2 YYDKDF (reference sequence). The CDR3, as DNA: TGTGCCACCAGCAGACCAGGGGGTATCGAGCAGTACTTC. It encodes CATSRPGGIEQYF. The whole variable domain, filled in from reference TRBV15 and TRBJ2-7, reads DAMVIQNPRYQVTQFGKPVTLSCSQTLNHNVMYWYQQKSSQAPKLLFHYYDKDFNNEADTPDNFQSRRPNTSFCFLDIRSPGLGDTAMYLCATSRPGGIEQYFGPGTRLTVT.

A remark on this clonotype: A read error may produce the germline difference seen at one junction end. V is TRBV7-2 and J is TRBJ1-2; D perhaps matches TRBD1 (5 bases). CDR3 length equals 15 residues. Germline CDR1 SGHTA, CDR2 FQGNSA. CDR3 DNA: TGTGCCAGCAGGGCCGGGACTATCGGCAGCTATGGCTACACATTC. Amino acids: CASRAGTIGSYGYTF.

This chain joins TRBV20-1 and TRBJ1-6; 9 bases agree with TRBD1. After removal of 0 bases from V and 0 bases from J, the junction contained 6 bases not matched to a gene. Per germline, CDR1 DFQATT and CDR2 SNEGSKA (reference sequence). The CDR3 has 18 residues. CDR3 DNA sequence: TGCAGTGCTAGAGATATCACAGGGGGCATCTCCTATAATTCACCCCTCCACTTT. Amino acid sequence: CSARDITGGISYNSPLHF.

This chain joins TRBV6-1 and TRBJ1-3; 8 nucleotides align to TRBD1. The CDR3 has 15 amino acids. CDR1 is MNHNS and CDR2 is SASEGT in the germline V gene. V trimming: 6 bases; J trimming: 1 base; junction bases outside the gene matches: 5. The CDR3: CASRADRGSGNTIYF. The CDR3 DNA is TGTGCCAGCAGGGCAGACAGGGGTTCTGGAAACACCATATATTTT.